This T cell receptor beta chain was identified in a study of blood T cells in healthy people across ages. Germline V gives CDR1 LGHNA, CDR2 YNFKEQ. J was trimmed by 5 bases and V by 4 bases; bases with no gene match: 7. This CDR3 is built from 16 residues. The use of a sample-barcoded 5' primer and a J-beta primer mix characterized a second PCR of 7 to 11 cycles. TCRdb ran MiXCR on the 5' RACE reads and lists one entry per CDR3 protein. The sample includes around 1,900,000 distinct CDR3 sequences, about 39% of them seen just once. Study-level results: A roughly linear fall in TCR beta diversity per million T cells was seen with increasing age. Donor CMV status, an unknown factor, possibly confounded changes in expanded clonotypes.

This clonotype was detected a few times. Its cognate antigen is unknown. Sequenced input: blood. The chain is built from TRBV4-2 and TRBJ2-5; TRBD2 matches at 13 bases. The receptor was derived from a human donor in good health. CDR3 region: CASSPLAGGPSETQYF. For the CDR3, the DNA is TGTGCCAGCAGCCCACTAGCGGGGGGGCCTTCGGAGACCCAGTACTTC.